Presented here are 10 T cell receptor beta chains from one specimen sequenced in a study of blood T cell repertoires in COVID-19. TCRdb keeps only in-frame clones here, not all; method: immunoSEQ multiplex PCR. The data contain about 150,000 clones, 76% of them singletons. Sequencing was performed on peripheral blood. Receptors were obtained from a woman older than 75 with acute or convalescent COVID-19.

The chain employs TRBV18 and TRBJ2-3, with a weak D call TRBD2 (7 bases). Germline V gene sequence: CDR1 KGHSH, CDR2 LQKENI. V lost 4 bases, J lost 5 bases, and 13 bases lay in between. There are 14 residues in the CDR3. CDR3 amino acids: CASSRGGAIDTQYF. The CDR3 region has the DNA TGTGCCAGCTCACGTGGGGGGGCAATAGATACGCAGTATTTT.

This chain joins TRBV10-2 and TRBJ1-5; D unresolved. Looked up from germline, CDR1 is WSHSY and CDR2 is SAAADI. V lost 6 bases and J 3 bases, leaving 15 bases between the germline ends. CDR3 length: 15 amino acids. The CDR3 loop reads CASRRSRRDNQPQHF. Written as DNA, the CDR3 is TGCGCCAGCAGAAGGTCGAGGAGGGACAATCAGCCCCAGCATTTT.

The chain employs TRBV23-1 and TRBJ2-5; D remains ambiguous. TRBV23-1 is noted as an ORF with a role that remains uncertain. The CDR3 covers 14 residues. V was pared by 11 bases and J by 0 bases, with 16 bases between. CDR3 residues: CADLVTGDQETQYF. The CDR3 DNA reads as TGCGCCGATCTTGTGACCGGAGACCAAGAGACCCAGTACTTC.

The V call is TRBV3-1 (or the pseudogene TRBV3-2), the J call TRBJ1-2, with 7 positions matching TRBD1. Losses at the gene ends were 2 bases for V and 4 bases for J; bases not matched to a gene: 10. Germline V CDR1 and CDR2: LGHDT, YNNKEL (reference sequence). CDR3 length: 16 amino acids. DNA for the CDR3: TGTGCCAGCAGCCAATTGTGGGGGACAGAGGGCTATGGCTACACCTTC. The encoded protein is CASSQLWGTEGYGYTF.

CDR3 protein: CASSPAGALTEAFF. CDR3 nucleotide sequence: TGTGCCAGCAGCCCAGCAGGGGCCCTCACTGAAGCTTTCTTT. The V call is TRBV3-1 (or the pseudogene TRBV3-2), the J call TRBJ1-1, with D maybe TRBD1 (6 bases). Trimming took 4 bases from V and 4 from J, leaving 13 bases between them. There are 14 residues in the CDR3. In germline, CDR1 is LGHDT, CDR2 YNNKEL (reference sequence).

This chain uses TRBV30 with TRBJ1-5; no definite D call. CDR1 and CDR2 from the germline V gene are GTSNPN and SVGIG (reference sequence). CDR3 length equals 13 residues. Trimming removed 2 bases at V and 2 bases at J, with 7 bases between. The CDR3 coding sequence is TGTGCCTGGAGTTTGAGCGGCAATCAGCCCCAGCATTTT. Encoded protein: CAWSLSGNQPQHF.

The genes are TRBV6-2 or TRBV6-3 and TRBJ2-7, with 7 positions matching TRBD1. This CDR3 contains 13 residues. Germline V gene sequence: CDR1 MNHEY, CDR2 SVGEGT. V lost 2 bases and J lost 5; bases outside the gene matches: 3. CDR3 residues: CASSYNRGHEQYF. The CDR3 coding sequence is TGTGCCAGCAGTTACAACAGGGGCCACGAGCAGTACTTC.

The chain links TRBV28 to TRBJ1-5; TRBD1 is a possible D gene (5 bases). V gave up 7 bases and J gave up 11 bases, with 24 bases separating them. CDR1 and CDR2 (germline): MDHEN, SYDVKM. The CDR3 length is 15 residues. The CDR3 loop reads CASKPGGGTDGAQHF. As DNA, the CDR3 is TGTGCCAGCAAACCCGGGGGGGGAACCGATGGAGCCCAGCATTTT.

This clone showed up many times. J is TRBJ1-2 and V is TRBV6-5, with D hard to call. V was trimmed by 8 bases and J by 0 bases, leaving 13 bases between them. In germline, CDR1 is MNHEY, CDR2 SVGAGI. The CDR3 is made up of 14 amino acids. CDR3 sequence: CASARLGPNYGYTF. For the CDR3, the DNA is TGTGCCAGCGCCCGACTGGGTCCTAACTATGGCTACACCTTC.

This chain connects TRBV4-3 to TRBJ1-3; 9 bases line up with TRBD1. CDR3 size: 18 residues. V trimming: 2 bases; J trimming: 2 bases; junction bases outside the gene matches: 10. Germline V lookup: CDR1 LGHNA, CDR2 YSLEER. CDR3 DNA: TGCGCCAGCAGCCAACTTCCGGGACAGGGTGCGACTGGAAACACCATATATTTT. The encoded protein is CASSQLPGQGATGNTIYF.